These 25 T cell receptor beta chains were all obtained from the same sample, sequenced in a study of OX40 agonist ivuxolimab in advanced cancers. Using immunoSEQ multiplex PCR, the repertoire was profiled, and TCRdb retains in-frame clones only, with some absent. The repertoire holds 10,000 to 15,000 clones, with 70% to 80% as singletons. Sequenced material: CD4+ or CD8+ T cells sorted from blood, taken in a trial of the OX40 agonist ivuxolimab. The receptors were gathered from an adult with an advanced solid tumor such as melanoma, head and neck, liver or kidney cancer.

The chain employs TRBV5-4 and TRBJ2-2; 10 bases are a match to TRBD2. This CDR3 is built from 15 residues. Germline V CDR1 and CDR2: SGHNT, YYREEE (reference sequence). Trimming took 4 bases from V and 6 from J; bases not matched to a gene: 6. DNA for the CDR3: TGTGCCAGCAGCGAGACTAGCGGGTATGCCGGGGAGCTGTTTTTT. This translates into CASSETSGYAGELFF.

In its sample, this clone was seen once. CDR3 sequence reads: CASSFGPSGSSYEQYF. In DNA, the CDR3 is TGCGCCAGCAGCTTCGGGCCTAGCGGGAGCTCCTACGAGCAGTACTTC. This chain joins TRBV5-1 and TRBJ2-7; 10 bases match TRBD2. This CDR3 is 16 amino acids long. Trimming took 2 bases from V and 0 from J; bases not matched to a gene: 5. Germline V CDR1 and CDR2: SGHRS, YFSETQ.

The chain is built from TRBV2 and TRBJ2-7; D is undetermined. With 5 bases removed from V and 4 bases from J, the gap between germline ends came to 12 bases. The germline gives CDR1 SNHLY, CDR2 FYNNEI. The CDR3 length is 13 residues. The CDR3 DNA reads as TGTGCCAGCAGTCCCACGGACCAGTACGAGCAGTACTTC. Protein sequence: CASSPTDQYEQYF.

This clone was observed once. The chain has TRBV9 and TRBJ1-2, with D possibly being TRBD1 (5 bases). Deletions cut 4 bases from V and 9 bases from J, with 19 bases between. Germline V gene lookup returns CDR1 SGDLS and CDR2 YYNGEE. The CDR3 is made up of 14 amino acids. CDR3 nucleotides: TGTGCCAGCAGCCCCCGAGCTGACAGAGTAAGCTACACCTTC. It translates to CASSPRADRVSYTF.

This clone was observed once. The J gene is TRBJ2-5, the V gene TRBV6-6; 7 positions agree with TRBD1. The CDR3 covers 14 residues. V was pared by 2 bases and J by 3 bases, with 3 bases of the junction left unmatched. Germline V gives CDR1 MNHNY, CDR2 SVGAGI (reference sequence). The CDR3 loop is CASSYTTGEETQYF. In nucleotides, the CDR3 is TGTGCCAGCAGTTACACTACAGGGGAAGAGACCCAGTACTTC.

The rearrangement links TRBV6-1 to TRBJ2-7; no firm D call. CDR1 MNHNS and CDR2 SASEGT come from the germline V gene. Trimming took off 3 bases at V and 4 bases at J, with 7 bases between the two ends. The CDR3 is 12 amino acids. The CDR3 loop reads CASSEARYEQYF. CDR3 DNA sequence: TGTGCCAGCAGTGAGGCTCGTTACGAGCAGTACTTC.

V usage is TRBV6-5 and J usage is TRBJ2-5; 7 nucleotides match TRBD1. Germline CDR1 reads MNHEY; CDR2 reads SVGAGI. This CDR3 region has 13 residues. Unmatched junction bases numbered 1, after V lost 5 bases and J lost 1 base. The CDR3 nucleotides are TGTGCCAGCAGTGGGACAGCCCAAGAGACCCAGTACTTC. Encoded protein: CASSGTAQETQYF.

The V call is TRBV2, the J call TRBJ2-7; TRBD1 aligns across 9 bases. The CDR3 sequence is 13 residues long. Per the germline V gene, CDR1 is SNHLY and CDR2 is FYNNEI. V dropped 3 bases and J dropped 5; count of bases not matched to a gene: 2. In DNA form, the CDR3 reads TGTGCCAGCAGTGATGGGACAGGGAACGAGCAGTACTTC. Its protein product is CASSDGTGNEQYF.

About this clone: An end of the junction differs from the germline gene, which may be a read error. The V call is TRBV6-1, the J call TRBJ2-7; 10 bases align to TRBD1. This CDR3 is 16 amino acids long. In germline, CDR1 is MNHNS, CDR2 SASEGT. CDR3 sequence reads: CAISEASRDRGYEQYF. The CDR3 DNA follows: TGTGCCATCAGTGAGGCTTCCCGGGACAGGGGTTACGAGCAGTACTTC.

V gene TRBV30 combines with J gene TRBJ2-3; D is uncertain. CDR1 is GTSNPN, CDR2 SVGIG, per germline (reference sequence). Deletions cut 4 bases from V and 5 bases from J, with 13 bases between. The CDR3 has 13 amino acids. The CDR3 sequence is CAWNVGLGDTQYF. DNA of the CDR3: TGTGCCTGGAACGTGGGCCTGGGAGATACGCAGTATTTT.

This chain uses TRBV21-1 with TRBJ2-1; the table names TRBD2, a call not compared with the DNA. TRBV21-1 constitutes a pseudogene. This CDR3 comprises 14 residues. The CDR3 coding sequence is TGTGCCAGCAGTCGGACTAGTATGTACAATGAGCAGTTCTTC. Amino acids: CASSRTSMYNEQFF.

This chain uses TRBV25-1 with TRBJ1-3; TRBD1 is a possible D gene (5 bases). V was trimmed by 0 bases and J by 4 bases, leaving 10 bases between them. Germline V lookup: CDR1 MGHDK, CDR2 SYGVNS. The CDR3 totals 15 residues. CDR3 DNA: TGTGCCAGCAGTGAATATCAGGGTTACGGAAACACCATATATTTT. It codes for CASSEYQGYGNTIYF.

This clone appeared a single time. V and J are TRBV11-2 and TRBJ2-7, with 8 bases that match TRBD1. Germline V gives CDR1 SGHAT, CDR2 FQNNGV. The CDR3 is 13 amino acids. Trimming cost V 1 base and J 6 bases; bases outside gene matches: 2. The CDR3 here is CASSLGTGFEQYF. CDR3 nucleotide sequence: TGTGCCAGCAGCTTAGGGACAGGGTTCGAGCAGTACTTC.

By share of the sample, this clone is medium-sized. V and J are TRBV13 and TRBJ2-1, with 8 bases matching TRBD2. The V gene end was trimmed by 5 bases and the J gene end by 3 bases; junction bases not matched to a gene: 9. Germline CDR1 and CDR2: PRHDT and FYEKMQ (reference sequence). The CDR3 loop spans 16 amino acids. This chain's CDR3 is CASSPPVGTSYNEQFF. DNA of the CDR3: TGTGCCAGCAGCCCCCCGGTCGGGACTAGCTACAATGAGCAGTTCTTC.

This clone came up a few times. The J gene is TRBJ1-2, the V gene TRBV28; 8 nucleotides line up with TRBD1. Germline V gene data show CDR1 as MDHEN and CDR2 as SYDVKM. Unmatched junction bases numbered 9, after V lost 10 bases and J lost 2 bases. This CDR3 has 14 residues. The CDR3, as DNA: TGTGCCACCTCCGGACAGGGTGACAACTATGGCTACACCTTC. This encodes CATSGQGDNYGYTF.

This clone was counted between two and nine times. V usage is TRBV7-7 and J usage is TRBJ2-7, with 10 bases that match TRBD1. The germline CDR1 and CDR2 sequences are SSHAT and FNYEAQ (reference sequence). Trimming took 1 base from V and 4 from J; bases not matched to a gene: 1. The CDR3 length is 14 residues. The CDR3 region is CASSLGDRGYEQYF. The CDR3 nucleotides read TGTGCCAGCAGCTTAGGGGACAGGGGTTACGAGCAGTACTTC. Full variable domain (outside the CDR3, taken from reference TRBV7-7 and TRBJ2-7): GAGVSQSPRYKVTKRGQDVTLRCDPISSHATLYWYQQALGQGPEFLTYFNYEAQPDKSGLPSDRFSAERPEGSISTLTIQRTEQRDSAMYRCASSLGDRGYEQYFGPGTRLTVT.

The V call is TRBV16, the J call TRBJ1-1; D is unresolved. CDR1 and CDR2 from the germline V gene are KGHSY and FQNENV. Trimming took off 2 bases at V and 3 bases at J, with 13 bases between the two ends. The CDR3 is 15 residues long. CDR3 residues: CASSQGSGVYTEAFF. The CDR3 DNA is TGTGCCAGCAGCCAAGGGTCCGGGGTTTACACTGAAGCTTTCTTT.

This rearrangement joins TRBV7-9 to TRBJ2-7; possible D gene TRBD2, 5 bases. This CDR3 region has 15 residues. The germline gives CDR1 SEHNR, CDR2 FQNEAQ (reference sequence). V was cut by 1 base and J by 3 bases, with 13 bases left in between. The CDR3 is CASSLVPTGIYEQYF. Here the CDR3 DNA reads TGTGCCAGCAGCTTAGTTCCAACCGGGATCTACGAGCAGTACTTC.

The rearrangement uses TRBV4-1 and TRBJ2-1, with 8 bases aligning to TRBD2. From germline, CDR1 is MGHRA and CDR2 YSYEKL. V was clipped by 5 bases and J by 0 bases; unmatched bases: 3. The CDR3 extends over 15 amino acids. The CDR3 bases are TGCGCCAGCAGCGGTGGGACTAGCTCCTACAATGAGCAGTTCTTC. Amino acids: CASSGGTSSYNEQFF.

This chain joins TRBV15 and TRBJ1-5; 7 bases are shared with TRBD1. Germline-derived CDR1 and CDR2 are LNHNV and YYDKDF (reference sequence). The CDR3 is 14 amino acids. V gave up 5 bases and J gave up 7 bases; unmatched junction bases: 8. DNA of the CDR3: TGTGCCACCAGCTCAGGGGGGCAAGGGCAGCCCCAGCATTTT. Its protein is CATSSGGQGQPQHF. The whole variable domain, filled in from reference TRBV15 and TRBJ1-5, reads DAMVIQNPRYQVTQFGKPVTLSCSQTLNHNVMYWYQQKSSQAPKLLFHYYDKDFNNEADTPDNFQSRRPNTSFCFLDIRSPGLGDTAMYLCATSSGGQGQPQHFGDGTRLSIL.

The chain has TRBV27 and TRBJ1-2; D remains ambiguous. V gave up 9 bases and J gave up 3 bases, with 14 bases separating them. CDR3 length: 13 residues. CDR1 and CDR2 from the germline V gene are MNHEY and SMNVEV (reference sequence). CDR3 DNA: TGTGCCAGAGGTTCAGGCCCGGACTATGGCTACACCTTC. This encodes CARGSGPDYGYTF.

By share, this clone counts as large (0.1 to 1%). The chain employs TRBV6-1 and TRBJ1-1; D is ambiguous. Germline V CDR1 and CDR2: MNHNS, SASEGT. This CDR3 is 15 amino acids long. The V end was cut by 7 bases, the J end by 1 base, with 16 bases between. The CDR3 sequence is CASTSKQPGNTEAFF. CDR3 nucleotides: TGTGCCAGCACCTCAAAGCAGCCGGGGAACACTGAAGCTTTCTTT.

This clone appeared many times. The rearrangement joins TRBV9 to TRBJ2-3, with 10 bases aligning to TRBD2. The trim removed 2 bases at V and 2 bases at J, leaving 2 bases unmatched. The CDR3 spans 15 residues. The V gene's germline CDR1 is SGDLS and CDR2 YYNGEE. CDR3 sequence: CASSVSGRYTDTQYF. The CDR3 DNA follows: TGTGCCAGCAGCGTTAGCGGGAGGTACACAGATACGCAGTATTTT. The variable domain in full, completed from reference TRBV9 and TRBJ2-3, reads DSGVTQTPKHLITATGQRVTLRCSPRSGDLSVYWYQQSLDQGLQFLIQYYNGEERAKGNILERFSAQQFPDLHSELNLSSLELGDSALYFCASSVSGRYTDTQYFGPGTRLTVL.

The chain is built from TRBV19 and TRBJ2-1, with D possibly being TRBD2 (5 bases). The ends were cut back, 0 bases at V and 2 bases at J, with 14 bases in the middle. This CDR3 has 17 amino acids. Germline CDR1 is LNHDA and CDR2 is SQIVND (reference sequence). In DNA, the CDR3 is TGTGCCAGTAGTATAGACCTCGTGAGGGCTACCTACAATGAGCAGTTCTTC. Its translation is CASSIDLVRATYNEQFF.

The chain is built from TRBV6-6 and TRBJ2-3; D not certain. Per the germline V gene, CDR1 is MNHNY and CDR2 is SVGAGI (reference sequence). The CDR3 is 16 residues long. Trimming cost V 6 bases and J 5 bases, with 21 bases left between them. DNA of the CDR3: TGTGCCAGCAGATCTGGAGCACCCCTAATAGAAGATACGCAGTATTTT. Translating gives CASRSGAPLIEDTQYF.